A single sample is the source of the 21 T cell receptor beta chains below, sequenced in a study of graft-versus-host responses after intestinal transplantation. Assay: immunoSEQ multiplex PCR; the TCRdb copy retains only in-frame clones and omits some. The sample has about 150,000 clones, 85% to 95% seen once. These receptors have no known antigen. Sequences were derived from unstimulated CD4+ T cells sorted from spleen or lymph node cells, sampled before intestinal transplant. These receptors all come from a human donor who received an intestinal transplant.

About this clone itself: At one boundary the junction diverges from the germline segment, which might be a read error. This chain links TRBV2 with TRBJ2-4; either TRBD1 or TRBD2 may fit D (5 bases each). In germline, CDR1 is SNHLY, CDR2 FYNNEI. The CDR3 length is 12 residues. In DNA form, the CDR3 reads TGTGCCAGCAGTGAAGAAGCAGCCGGGGCTAACTTC. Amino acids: CASSEEAAGANF.

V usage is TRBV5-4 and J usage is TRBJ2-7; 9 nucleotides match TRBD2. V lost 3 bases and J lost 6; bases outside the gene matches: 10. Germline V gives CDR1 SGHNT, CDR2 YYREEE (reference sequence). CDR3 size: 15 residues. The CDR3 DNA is TGTGCCAGCAGCTCCAGCTTAGCGGGAGTAGGCGAGCAGTACTTC. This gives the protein CASSSSLAGVGEQYF. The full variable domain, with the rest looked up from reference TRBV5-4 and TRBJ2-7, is ETGVTQSPTHLIKTRGQQVTLRCSSQSGHNTVSWYQQALGQGPQFIFQYYREEENGRGNFPPRFSGLQFPNYSSELNVNALELDDSALYLCASSSSLAGVGEQYFGPGTRLTVT.

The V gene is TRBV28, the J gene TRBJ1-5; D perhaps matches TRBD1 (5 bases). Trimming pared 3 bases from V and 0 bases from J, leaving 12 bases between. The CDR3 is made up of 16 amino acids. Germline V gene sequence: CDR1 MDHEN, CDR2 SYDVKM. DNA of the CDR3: TGTGCCAGCAGTTTCGACAGTCTAGATAGCAATCAGCCCCAGCATTTT. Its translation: CASSFDSLDSNQPQHF.

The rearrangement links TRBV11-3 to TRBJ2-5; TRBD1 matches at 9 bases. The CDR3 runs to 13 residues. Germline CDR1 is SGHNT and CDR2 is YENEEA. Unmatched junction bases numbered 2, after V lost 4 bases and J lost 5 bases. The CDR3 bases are TGTGCCAGCAGCTCGGACAGGGGTGAGACCCAGTACTTC. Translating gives CASSSDRGETQYF.

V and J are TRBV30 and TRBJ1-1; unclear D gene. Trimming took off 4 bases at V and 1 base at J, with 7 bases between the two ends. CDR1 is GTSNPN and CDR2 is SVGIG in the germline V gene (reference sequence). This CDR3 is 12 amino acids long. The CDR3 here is CAWTGSNTEAFF. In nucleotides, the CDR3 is TGTGCCTGGACGGGATCGAACACTGAAGCTTTCTTT.

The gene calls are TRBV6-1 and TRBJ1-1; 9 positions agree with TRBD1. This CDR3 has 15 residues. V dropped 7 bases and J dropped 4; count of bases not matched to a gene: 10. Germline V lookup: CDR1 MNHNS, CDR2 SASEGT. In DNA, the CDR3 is TGTGCCAGCACAGGGACAGGGCATATCGGCACTGAAGCTTTCTTT. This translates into CASTGTGHIGTEAFF.

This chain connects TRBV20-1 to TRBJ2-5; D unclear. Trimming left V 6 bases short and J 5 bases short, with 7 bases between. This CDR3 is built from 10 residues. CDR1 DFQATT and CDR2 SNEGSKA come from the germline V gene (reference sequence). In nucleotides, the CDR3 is TGCAGTGCCCGGAAGGAGACCCAGTACTTC. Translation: CSARKETQYF.

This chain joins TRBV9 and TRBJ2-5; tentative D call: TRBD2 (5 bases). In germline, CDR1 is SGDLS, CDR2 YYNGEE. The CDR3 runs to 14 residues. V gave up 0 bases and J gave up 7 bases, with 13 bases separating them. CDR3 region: CASSVALEGGTQYF. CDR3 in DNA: TGTGCCAGCAGCGTAGCATTAGAAGGAGGGACCCAGTACTTC.

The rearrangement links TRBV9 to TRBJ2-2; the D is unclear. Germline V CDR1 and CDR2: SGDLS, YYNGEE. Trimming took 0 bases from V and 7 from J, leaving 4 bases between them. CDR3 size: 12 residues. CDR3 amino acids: CASSVENGELFF. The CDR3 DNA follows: TGTGCCAGCAGCGTAGAAAACGGGGAGCTGTTTTTT.

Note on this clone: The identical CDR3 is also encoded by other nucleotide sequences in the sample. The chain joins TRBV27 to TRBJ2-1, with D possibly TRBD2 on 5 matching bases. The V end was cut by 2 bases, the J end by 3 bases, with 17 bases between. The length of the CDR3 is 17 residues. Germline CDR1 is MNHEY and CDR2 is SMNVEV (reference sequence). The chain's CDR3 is CASSLGSGLALYNEQFF. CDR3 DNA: TGTGCCAGCAGTTTAGGGTCGGGATTAGCACTCTACAATGAGCAGTTCTTC.

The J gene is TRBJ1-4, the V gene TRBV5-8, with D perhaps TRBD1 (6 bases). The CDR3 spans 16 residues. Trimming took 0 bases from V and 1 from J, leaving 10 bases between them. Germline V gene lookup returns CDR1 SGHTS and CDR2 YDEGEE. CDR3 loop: CASSLEGGETNEKLFF. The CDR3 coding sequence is TGTGCCAGCAGCTTGGAAGGGGGTGAAACTAATGAAAAACTGTTTTTT.

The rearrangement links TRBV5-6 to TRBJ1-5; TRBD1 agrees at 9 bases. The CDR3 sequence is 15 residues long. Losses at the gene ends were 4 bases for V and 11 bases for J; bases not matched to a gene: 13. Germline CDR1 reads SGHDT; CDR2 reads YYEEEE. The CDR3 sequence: CASSRGGQGRGSQHF. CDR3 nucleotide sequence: TGTGCCAGCAGCAGGGGAGGACAGGGGCGCGGGTCCCAGCATTTT.

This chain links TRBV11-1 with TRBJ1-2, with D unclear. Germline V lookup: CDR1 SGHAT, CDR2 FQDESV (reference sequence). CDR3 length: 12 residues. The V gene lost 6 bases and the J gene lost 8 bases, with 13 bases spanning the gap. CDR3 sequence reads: CASSTTAGGYTF. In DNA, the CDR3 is TGTGCCAGCAGTACAACAGCGGGAGGCTACACCTTC.

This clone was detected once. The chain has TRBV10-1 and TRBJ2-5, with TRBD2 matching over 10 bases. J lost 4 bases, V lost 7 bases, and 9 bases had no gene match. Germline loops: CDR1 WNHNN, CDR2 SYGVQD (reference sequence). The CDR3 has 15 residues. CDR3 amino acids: CASKGLAGDGETQYF. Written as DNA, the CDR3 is TGCGCCAGCAAAGGGCTAGCGGGAGATGGAGAGACCCAGTACTTC.

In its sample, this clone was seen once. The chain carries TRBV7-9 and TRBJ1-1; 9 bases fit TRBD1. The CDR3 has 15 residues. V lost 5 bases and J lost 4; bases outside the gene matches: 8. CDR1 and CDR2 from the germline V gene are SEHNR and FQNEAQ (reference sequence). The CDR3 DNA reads TGTGCCAGCAGCCACGGGACAGGGAAGGTCACTGAAGCTTTCTTT. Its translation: CASSHGTGKVTEAFF.

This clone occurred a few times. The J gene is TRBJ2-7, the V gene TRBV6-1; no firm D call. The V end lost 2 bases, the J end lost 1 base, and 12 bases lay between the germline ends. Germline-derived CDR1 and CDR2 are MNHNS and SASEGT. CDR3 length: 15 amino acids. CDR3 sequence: CASSEWAERSYEQYF. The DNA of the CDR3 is TGTGCCAGCAGTGAATGGGCGGAGCGTTCCTACGAGCAGTACTTC.

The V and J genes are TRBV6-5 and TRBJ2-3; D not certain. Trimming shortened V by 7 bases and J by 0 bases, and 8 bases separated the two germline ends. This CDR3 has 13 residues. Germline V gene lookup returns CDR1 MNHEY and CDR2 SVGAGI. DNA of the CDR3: TGTGCCAGCAAACTGTCTAGCACAGATACGCAGTATTTT. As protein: CASKLSSTDTQYF.

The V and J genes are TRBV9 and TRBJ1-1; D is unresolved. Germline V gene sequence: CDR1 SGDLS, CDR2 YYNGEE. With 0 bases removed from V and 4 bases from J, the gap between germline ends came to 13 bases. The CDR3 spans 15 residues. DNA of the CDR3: TGTGCCAGCAGCGTAGCCCCCGGAGGAAGCACTGAAGCTTTCTTT. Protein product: CASSVAPGGSTEAFF.

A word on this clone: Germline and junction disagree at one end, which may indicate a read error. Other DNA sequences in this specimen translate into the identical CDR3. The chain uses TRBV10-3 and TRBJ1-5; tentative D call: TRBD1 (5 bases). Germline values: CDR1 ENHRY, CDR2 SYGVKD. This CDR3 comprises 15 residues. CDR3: CAISERGSHNQPQHF. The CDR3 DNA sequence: TGCGCCATCAGTGAGCGGGGGAGTCACAATCAGCCCCAGCATTTT.

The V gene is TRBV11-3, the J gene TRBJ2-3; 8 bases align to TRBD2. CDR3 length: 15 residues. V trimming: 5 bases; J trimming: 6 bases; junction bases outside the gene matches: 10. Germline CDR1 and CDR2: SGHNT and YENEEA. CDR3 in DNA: TGTGCCAGCAGCCAAATGGGACTAGAATCCGATACGCAGTATTTT. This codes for CASSQMGLESDTQYF.

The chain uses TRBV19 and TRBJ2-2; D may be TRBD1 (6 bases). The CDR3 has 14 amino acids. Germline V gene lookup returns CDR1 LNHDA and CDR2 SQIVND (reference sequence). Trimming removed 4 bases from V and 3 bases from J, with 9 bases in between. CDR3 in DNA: TGTGCCAGTAGTAATACAGGGTACACCGGGGAGCTGTTTTTT. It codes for CASSNTGYTGELFF.